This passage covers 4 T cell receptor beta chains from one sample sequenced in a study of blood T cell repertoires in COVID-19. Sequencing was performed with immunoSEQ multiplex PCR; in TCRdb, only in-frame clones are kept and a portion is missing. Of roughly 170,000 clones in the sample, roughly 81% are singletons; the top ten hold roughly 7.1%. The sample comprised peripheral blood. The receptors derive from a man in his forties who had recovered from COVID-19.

CDR3 coding DNA: TGTGCCAGCAGCCCACGCTCGGCAGGGGACAATGAGCAGTTCTTC. It is translated as CASSPRSAGDNEQFF. The chain carries TRBV6-6 and TRBJ2-1; possible D gene TRBD1, 6 bases. The ends were cut back, 6 bases at V and 5 bases at J, with 17 bases in the middle. The germline gives CDR1 MNHNY, CDR2 SVGAGI (reference sequence). The CDR3 has 15 amino acids.

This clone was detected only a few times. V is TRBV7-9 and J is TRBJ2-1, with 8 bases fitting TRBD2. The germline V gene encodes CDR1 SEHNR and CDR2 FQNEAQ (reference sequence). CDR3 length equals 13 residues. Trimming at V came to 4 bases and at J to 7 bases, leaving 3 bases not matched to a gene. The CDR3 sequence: CASSWIAGNEQFF. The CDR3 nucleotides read TGTGCCAGCAGCTGGATAGCGGGAAATGAGCAGTTCTTC. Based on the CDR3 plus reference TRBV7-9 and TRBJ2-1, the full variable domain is DTGVSQNPRHKITKRGQNVTFRCDPISEHNRLYWYRQTLGQGPEFLTYFQNEAQLEKSRLLSDRFSAERPKGSFSTLEIQRTEQGDSAMYLCASSWIAGNEQFFGPGTRLTVL.

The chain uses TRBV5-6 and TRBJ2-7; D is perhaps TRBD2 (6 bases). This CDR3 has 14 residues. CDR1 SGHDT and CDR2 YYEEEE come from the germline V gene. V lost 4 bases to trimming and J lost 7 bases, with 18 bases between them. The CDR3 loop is CASSRGTELREQYF. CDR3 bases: TGTGCCAGCAGCCGCGGGACCGAATTACGAGAGCAGTACTTC.

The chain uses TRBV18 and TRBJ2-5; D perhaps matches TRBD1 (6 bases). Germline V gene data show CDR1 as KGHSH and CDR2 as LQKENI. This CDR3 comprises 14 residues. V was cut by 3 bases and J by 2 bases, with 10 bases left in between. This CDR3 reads CASSPRTEQETQYF. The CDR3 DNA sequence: TGTGCCAGCTCACCGAGGACAGAGCAAGAGACCCAGTACTTC.